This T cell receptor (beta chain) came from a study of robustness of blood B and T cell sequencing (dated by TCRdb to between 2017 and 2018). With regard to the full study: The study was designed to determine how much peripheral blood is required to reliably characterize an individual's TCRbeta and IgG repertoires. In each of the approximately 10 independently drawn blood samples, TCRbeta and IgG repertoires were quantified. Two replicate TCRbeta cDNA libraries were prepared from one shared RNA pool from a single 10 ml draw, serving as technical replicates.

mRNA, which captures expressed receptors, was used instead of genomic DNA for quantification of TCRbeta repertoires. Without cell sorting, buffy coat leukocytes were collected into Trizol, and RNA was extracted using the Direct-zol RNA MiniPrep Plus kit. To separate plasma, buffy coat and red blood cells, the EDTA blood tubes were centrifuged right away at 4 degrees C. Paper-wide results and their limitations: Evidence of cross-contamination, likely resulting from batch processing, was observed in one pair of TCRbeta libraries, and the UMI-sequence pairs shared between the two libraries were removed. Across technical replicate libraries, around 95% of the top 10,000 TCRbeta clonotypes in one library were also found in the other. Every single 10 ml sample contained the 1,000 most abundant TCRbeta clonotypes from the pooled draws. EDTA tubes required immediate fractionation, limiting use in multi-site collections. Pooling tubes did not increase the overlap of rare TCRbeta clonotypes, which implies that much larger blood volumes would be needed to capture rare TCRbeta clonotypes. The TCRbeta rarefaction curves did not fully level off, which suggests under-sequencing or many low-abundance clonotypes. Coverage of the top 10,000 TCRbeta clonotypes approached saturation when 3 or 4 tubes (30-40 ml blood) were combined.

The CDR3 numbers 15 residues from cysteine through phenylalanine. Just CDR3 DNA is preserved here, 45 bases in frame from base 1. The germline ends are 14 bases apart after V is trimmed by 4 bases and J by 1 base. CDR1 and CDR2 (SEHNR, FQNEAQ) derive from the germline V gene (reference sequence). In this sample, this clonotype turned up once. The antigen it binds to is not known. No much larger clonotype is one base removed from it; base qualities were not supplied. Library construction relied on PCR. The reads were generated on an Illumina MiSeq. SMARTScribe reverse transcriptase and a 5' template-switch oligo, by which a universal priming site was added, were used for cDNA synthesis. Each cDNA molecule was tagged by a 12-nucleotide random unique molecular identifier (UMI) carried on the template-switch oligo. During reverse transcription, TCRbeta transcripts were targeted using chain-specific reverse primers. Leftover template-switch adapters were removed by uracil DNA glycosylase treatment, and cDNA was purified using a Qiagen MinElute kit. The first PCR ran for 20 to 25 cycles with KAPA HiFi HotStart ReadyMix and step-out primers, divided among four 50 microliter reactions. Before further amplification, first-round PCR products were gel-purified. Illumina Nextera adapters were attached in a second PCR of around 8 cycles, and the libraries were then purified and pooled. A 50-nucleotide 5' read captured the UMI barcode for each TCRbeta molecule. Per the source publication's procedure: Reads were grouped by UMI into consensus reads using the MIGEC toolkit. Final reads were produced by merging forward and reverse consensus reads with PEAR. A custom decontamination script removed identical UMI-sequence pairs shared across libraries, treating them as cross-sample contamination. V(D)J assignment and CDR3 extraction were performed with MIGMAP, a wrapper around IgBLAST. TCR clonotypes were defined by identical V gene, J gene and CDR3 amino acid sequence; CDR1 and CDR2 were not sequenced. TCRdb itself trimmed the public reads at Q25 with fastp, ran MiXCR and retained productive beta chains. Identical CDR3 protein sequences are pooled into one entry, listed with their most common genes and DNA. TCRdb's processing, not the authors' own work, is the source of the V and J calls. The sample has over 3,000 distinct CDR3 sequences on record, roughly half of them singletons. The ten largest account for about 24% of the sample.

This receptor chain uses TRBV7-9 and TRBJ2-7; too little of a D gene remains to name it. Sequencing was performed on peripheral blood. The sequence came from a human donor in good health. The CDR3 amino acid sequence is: CASSSWANLSYEQYF. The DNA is TGTGCCAGCAGCTCCTGGGCAAATCTATCCTACGAGCAGTACTTC.